There are many counts of the clone carrying this T cell receptor beta chain. Its antigen is unidentified. This sample is drawn from a study of CD8 T cells in ankylosing spondylitis. The study, taken as a whole, reports: Significantly higher representation of disease-linked clones was reported for matched ankylosing spondylitis synovial fluid. A TCR beta motif of about eight highly homologous variants seemed to mark ankylosing spondylitis blood. Prior literature has documented some motif variants in synovial fluid and blood from reactive arthritis.

The CDR3 has 15 amino acids. Trimming took off 4 bases at V and 1 base at J, with 12 bases between the two ends. In germline, CDR1 is SGHRS, CDR2 YFSETQ. The authors made TCR beta libraries by quantitative 5'-RACE with molecular barcodes. TCRdb re-called the 5' RACE reads with MiXCR, one entry per CDR3 protein. Among 250,000 to 400,000 distinct CDR3 sequences listed, around 10% were seen once. The rearrangement joins TRBV5-1 to TRBJ2-1; D possibly corresponds to TRBD2 (6 bases). Sequenced input: blood, either unsorted or a sorted T cell fraction (not recorded which). This TCR was recovered from a female donor with ankylosing spondylitis or in good health (not recorded which). The CDR3 DNA follows: TGCGCCAGCAGCCGCGGGGTGGGTTCCTACAATGAGCAGTTCTTC. Its protein product is CASSRGVGSYNEQFF.